Each of the 26 T cell receptor beta chains below was sequenced from the same sample in a study of blood T cells in healthy people across ages. For the second PCR, which ran for roughly 6 to 11 cycles, a sample-barcoded 5' primer and a J-beta primer mix were used. TCRdb redid the calling of the 5' RACE reads with MiXCR, one entry per CDR3 protein. This sample carries fewer than 650,000 distinct CDR3 sequences, 25% to 35% of them seen once, and the ten largest clones take approximately 3.6%. The sample was also linked to a second study, of T cells of mothers and their children.

Sequencing was carried out using blood. The source is a boy aged 2 to 10 in good health.

The rearrangement joins TRBV6-4 to TRBJ1-2; D perhaps matches TRBD1 (5 bases). The germline V gene has CDR1 MRHNA and CDR2 SNTAGT. The CDR3 loop spans 14 amino acids. Trimming stripped 2 bases from V and 6 bases from J, with 13 bases between. CDR3 sequence: CASSDPGPSHGYTF. As DNA, the CDR3 is TGTGCCAGCAGTGACCCGGGACCCTCCCATGGCTACACCTTC.

There are a few counts of this clonotype. The J gene is TRBJ2-1, the V gene TRBV6-2 or TRBV6-3; 10 positions agree with TRBD1. This CDR3 region has 15 residues. V lost 4 bases to trimming and J lost 4 bases; unmatched junction nucleotides: 4. CDR1 and CDR2 from the germline V gene are MNHEY and SVGEGT. CDR3 DNA: TGTGCCAGCAGTTTCCGGGACAGGGGATACAATGAGCAGTTCTTC. The encoded protein is CASSFRDRGYNEQFF.

This clonotype was recorded many times. This chain uses TRBV12-3 or TRBV12-4 with TRBJ2-5; D possibly uses TRBD1 or TRBD2 (6 bases each). CDR3 size: 13 residues. V shed 5 bases and J shed 5 bases, with 12 bases lying between them. The CDR3 DNA sequence: TGTGCCAGCAGTCCCGGGGGCCGGGAGACCCAGTACTTC. It specifies CASSPGGRETQYF.

This clonotype was seen a few times. The chain combines TRBV2 with TRBJ2-5, with D maybe TRBD2 (5 bases). The CDR3 consists of 11 residues. Germline V gene sequence: CDR1 SNHLY, CDR2 FYNNEI. V shed 11 bases and J shed 3 bases, with 10 bases lying between them. The CDR3 DNA follows: TGTGCCGGAACTAGAGAAGAGACCCAGTACTTC. Its protein is CAGTREETQYF.

This sequence joins TRBV9 and TRBJ2-7; the D is unclear. V lost 7 bases and J lost 2, with 25 bases in between. The CDR3 spans 17 residues. Germline values: CDR1 SGDLS, CDR2 YYNGEE. CDR3 nucleotides: TGTGCCAGCTCAGCCCCACCTAGGATACCAGGCGCCTACGAGCAGTACTTC. As protein: CASSAPPRIPGAYEQYF.

In this sample, this clonotype turned up a few times. The gene calls are TRBV12-3 or TRBV12-4 and TRBJ1-2; TRBD1 is a possible D gene (5 bases). Trimming left V 7 bases short and J 0 bases short, with 18 bases between. This CDR3 spans 16 amino acids. The DNA for the CDR3 is TGTGCCAGCACCTCGGGGGAAAGACGGACTAACTATGGCTACACCTTC. Its translation: CASTSGERRTNYGYTF.

The chain links TRBV7-2 to TRBJ1-2; perhaps TRBD1 as D (5 bases). The CDR3 sequence is 15 residues long. Germline V gives CDR1 SGHTA, CDR2 FQGNSA. With 2 bases removed from V and 4 bases from J, the gap between germline ends came to 14 bases. This CDR3 is CASSLRVGAAYGYTF. The DNA of the CDR3 is TGTGCCAGCAGCTTAAGAGTAGGGGCTGCCTATGGCTACACCTTC.

This chain uses TRBV3-1 with TRBJ1-5; tentative D call: TRBD1 (5 bases). The CDR3 sequence is 15 residues long. The germline CDR1 and CDR2 sequences are LGHDT and YNNKEL (reference sequence). The germline V and J ends were trimmed by 4 bases and 3 bases, with 13 bases remaining between them. Written as DNA, the CDR3 is TGTGCCAGCAGCCCCGGGACCGCCGACAATCAGCCCCAGCATTTT. It is translated as CASSPGTADNQPQHF.

This clonotype occurred a few times. The chain has TRBV4-3 and TRBJ1-1, with D possibly matching TRBD1 (6 bases). The germline V and J ends were trimmed by 4 bases and 5 bases, with 14 bases remaining between them. Germline lookup yields CDR1 LGHNA and CDR2 YSLEER. CDR3 length: 14 residues. CDR3 in amino acids: CASSPQGRRTEAFF. The CDR3 DNA follows: TGCGCCAGCAGCCCGCAGGGGCGCAGGACTGAAGCTTTCTTT.

This clonotype was counted a few times. The V and J genes are TRBV5-6 and TRBJ2-4; D unresolved. Between the trimmed V and J ends, which lost 0 bases and 3 bases, there was a span of 13 bases. The CDR3 is made up of 16 amino acids. Germline-derived CDR1 and CDR2 are SGHDT and YYEEEE. The chain's CDR3 is CASSLEVRLDKNIQYF. The CDR3 nucleotides read TGTGCCAGCAGCTTGGAGGTTAGGCTAGACAAAAACATTCAGTACTTC.

There are many counts of this clonotype. The gene calls are TRBV9 and TRBJ1-1; D is uncertain. The V gene lost 5 bases and the J gene lost 5 bases, with 10 bases spanning the gap. Per germline, CDR1 SGDLS and CDR2 YYNGEE. The CDR3 is 12 amino acids. CDR3 sequence: CASSVEGTEAFF. The CDR3, as DNA: TGTGCCAGCAGTGTTGAGGGTACTGAAGCTTTCTTT.

This clonotype was seen a handful of times. V is TRBV3-1 and J is TRBJ1-1; no clear D gene. V was clipped by 4 bases and J by 3 bases, with 15 bases between them. The CDR3 length is 15 residues. The germline V gene encodes CDR1 LGHDT and CDR2 YNNKEL (reference sequence). The CDR3 loop is CASSPQLNLDTEAFF. The CDR3 DNA reads as TGTGCCAGCAGCCCACAACTTAATTTAGACACTGAAGCTTTCTTT. The full variable domain, rest sourced from reference TRBV3-1 and TRBJ1-1, is DTAVSQTPKYLVTQMGNDKSIKCEQNLGHDTMYWYKQDSKKFLKIMFSYNNKELIINETVPNRFSPKSPDKAHLNLHINSLELGDSAVYFCASSPQLNLDTEAFFGQGTRLTVV.

The chain employs TRBV15 and TRBJ1-2; D might be TRBD1 (6 bases). Trimming removed 1 base from V and 1 base from J, with 10 bases in between. Germline V gene sequence: CDR1 LNHNV, CDR2 YYDKDF (reference sequence). The CDR3 loop spans 15 amino acids. As DNA, the CDR3 is TGTGCCACCAGCAGAGGGCCAGGGGTTAACTATGGCTACACCTTC. Translated, it gives CATSRGPGVNYGYTF.

A few counts support this clonotype. J is TRBJ1-2 and V is TRBV12-3 or TRBV12-4, with unresolved D. The V end was cut by 6 bases, the J end by 4 bases, with 15 bases between. The CDR3 sequence is 14 residues long. For the CDR3, the DNA is TGTGCCAGCAGCCGAGACGGTACGATCTATGGCTACACCTTC. It encodes CASSRDGTIYGYTF.

This clonotype has a handful of counts. This CDR3 reads CASSDGTSGYNEQFF. CDR3 bases: TGTGCCAGCAGTGACGGGACTAGCGGTTACAATGAGCAGTTCTTC. The V gene is TRBV6-2 or TRBV6-3, the J gene TRBJ2-1, with 11 nucleotides matching TRBD2. V shed 5 bases and J 4 bases; nucleotides not matched to a gene: 4. In germline, CDR1 is MNHEY, CDR2 SVGEGT. The length of the CDR3 is 15 residues.

This clonotype was counted between two and nine times. The rearrangement joins TRBV27 to TRBJ2-7; the match to TRBD2 covers 9 bases. The CDR3 is 14 residues long. V was pared by 6 bases and J by 2 bases, with 5 bases of the junction left unmatched. Per the germline V gene, CDR1 is MNHEY and CDR2 is SMNVEV (reference sequence). The DNA for the CDR3 is TGTGCCAGCAGGCTAGCGGGGCCCCCCTACGAGCAGTACTTC. Translated, it gives CASRLAGPPYEQYF.

There are many counts of this clonotype. The gene calls are TRBV15 and TRBJ2-1, with D possibly being TRBD1 or TRBD2 (5 bases each). With 5 bases removed from V and 0 bases from J, the gap between germline ends came to 8 bases. Germline loops: CDR1 LNHNV, CDR2 YYDKDF (reference sequence). The CDR3 runs to 14 residues. The DNA of the CDR3 is TGTGCCACCAGCGGGGGAAGCTCCTACAATGAGCAGTTCTTC. It specifies CATSGGSSYNEQFF. The complete variable domain, with remaining parts taken from reference TRBV15 and TRBJ2-1, reads DAMVIQNPRYQVTQFGKPVTLSCSQTLNHNVMYWYQQKSSQAPKLLFHYYDKDFNNEADTPDNFQSRRPNTSFCFLDIRSPGLGDTAMYLCATSGGSSYNEQFFGPGTRLTVL.

This clonotype turned up a few times. The gene calls are TRBV10-3 and TRBJ2-7, with D perhaps matching TRBD2 (5 bases). The better agreement between TRBJ2-5 and the DNA end casts doubt on the J call. The CDR3 length is 12 residues. Germline V gene sequence: CDR1 ENHRY, CDR2 SYGVKD. CDR3 bases: TGTGCCATCAGGGAGGACGGCGAGACCCAGTACTTC. Its translation is CAIREDGETQYF.

V gene TRBV3-1 combines with J gene TRBJ2-1, with D possibly matching TRBD2 (6 bases). Germline V CDR1 and CDR2: LGHDT, YNNKEL (reference sequence). The CDR3 is 14 amino acids. Trimming left V 1 base short and J 2 bases short, with 6 bases between. The CDR3 coding sequence is TGTGCCAGCAGCCAAGGGACTACCTACAATGAGCAGTTCTTC. Protein product: CASSQGTTYNEQFF.

The chain recombines TRBV30 with TRBJ1-2, with no clear D. V lost 0 bases, J lost 1 base, and 6 bases lay in between. The CDR3 totals 13 residues. Per the germline V gene, CDR1 is GTSNPN and CDR2 is SVGIG (reference sequence). The CDR3 loop reads CAWSVGSNYGYTF. CDR3 nucleotides: TGTGCCTGGAGTGTCGGGAGTAACTATGGCTACACCTTC.

The chain is built from TRBV12-3 or TRBV12-4 and TRBJ2-2; D might be TRBD1 or TRBD2, each matching 5 bases. The CDR3 contains 12 residues. V was clipped by 9 bases and J by 4 bases, with 9 bases between them. Here the CDR3 reads CASTGTTGELFF. The CDR3 DNA follows: TGTGCCAGTACCGGGACCACCGGGGAGCTGTTTTTT.

This clonotype has more than one count but fewer than ten. The CDR3 coding sequence is TGTGCCAGTAGTACCGGGACAGGGGGCAGACAGCCCCAGCATTTT. Amino acid sequence: CASSTGTGGRQPQHF. The rearrangement links TRBV19 to TRBJ1-5; the match to TRBD1 covers 12 bases. Germline V gives CDR1 LNHDA, CDR2 SQIVND (reference sequence). This CDR3 has 15 residues. The ends lost 4 bases at V and 7 bases at J; junction bases unmatched: 5.

The chain uses TRBV7-9 and TRBJ2-1, with D perhaps TRBD1 (6 bases). Trimming pared 5 bases from V and 1 base from J, leaving 18 bases between. The germline gives CDR1 SEHNR, CDR2 FQNEAQ (reference sequence). The CDR3 consists of 17 residues. The CDR3 DNA sequence: TGTGCCAGCAGCCTCCTAGGGGGAGCGCTTTCCTACAATGAGCAGTTCTTC. Translation gives CASSLLGGALSYNEQFF.

The chain employs TRBV10-3 and TRBJ2-7; D is perhaps TRBD1 (6 bases). Germline values: CDR1 ENHRY, CDR2 SYGVKD. Trimming cost V 8 bases and J 5 bases, with 19 bases left between them. This CDR3 spans 14 amino acids. CDR3 nucleotide sequence: TGTGCCATCGAGGACAGTTCTGGGCCCCACGAGCAGTACTTC. Translation gives CAIEDSSGPHEQYF.

This clonotype has more than one count but fewer than ten. The CDR3, as DNA: TGTGCCAGCAGCCAGTTTGGGACAGGAAGCTCCTACGAGCAGTACTTC. It specifies CASSQFGTGSSYEQYF. The V call is TRBV3-1, the J call TRBJ2-7; TRBD1 matches at 8 bases. This CDR3 region has 16 residues. Germline V CDR1 and CDR2: LGHDT, YNNKEL (reference sequence). V was clipped by 3 bases and J by 0 bases; unmatched bases: 7.

This clonotype was observed a handful of times. This chain links TRBV7-9 with TRBJ1-6; D unclear. Germline CDR1 and CDR2: SEHNR and FQNEAQ (reference sequence). V shed 5 bases and J shed 12 bases, with 8 bases lying between them. The CDR3 sequence is 11 residues long. CDR3 sequence (DNA): TGTGCCAGCAGCGGCAACCAACCCCTCCACTTT. This codes for CASSGNQPLHF.